The 27 T cell receptor beta chains below come from one sample, sequenced in a study of cytomegalovirus exposure and HLA in healthy donors. The PCR ran on 60 Vbeta and 13 Jbeta primers. Sequencing was performed with immunoSEQ multiplex PCR; in TCRdb, only in-frame clones are kept and a portion is missing. Of some 160,000 clones listed, approximately 80% are singletons. Input material: PBMCs. All receptors derive from a man in his fifties or sixties in good health and CMV-seropositive.

The rearrangement links TRBV18 to TRBJ1-1; possibly TRBD1 for D (5 bases). From germline, CDR1 is KGHSH and CDR2 LQKENI. Trimming shortened V by 3 bases and J by 5 bases, and 19 bases separated the two germline ends. The CDR3 covers 16 residues. The CDR3 DNA is TGTGCCAGCTCACCCTCTGTGACGGGGGTTGGAACTGAAGCTTTCTTT. This gives the protein CASSPSVTGVGTEAFF.

The chain links TRBV7-8 to TRBJ1-4; D may be TRBD1 (6 bases). The CDR3 has 17 residues. V was clipped by 1 base and J by 8 bases, with 20 bases between them. Germline CDR1 and CDR2: SGHVS and FQNEAQ. The CDR3 sequence is CASSLDALRTDWEKLFF. The CDR3 nucleotides read TGTGCCAGCAGCTTAGATGCCCTAAGGACAGATTGGGAAAAACTGTTTTTT.

V usage is TRBV29-1 and J usage is TRBJ2-3; D not certain. Germline assignment: CDR1 SQVTM and CDR2 ANQGSEA. The CDR3 has 12 amino acids. The ends were cut back, 3 bases at V and 1 base at J, with 5 bases in the middle. This chain's CDR3 is CSVEPGTDTQYF. CDR3 bases: TGCAGCGTTGAGCCAGGCACAGATACGCAGTATTTT.

The sample holds a few counts of this clone. The chain joins TRBV6-5 to TRBJ1-1; D perhaps matches TRBD1 (6 bases). The CDR3 contains 15 residues. Trimming pared 8 bases from V and 4 bases from J, leaving 20 bases between. CDR1 and CDR2 (germline): MNHEY, SVGAGI. In nucleotides, the CDR3 is TGTGCCAGCTCTCTCGCGGGGGGGCTCGGCACTGAAGCTTTCTTT. Translated: CASSLAGGLGTEAFF.

The rearrangement joins TRBV6-5 to TRBJ1-6, with TRBD1 identical over 8 bases. V shed 6 bases and J 10 bases; nucleotides not matched to a gene: 11. CDR1 is MNHEY, CDR2 SVGAGI, per germline. The CDR3 consists of 15 residues. CDR3 nucleotide sequence: TGTGCCAGCAGCTGGACAGGGAGGGAAGGGTCACCCCTCCACTTT. It codes for CASSWTGREGSPLHF.

V and J are TRBV6-6 and TRBJ1-4, with D tentatively TRBD1 (5 bases). Germline CDR1 reads MNHNY; CDR2 reads SVGAGI (reference sequence). Trimming pared 6 bases from V and 8 bases from J, leaving 16 bases between. This CDR3 is built from 14 residues. The CDR3 sequence is CASRPPGGGEKLFF. CDR3 nucleotide sequence: TGTGCCAGCAGACCACCCGGGGGAGGAGAAAAACTGTTTTTT.

This clone has a handful of counts. One end of the junction does not line up with germline, which may come from a read error. J is TRBJ1-1 and V is TRBV10-3, with D maybe TRBD1 (5 bases). CDR1 and CDR2 from the germline V gene are ENHRY and SYGVKD. This CDR3 is 13 amino acids long. CDR3 sequence (DNA): TGTGCCAGCAGTGGGGACTTGAACACTGAAGCTTTCTTT. Translating it yields CASSGDLNTEAFF.

This chain uses TRBV7-8 with TRBJ2-6; perhaps TRBD2 as D (5 bases). The CDR3 length is 16 residues. With 1 base removed from V and 4 bases from J, the gap between germline ends came to 11 bases. Per the germline V gene, CDR1 is SGHVS and CDR2 is FQNEAQ. The CDR3 protein is CASSLGASLGANVLTF. The CDR3 DNA sequence: TGTGCCAGCAGCTTAGGGGCTAGCCTCGGGGCCAACGTCCTGACTTTC.

V is TRBV5-1 and J is TRBJ2-7, with D possibly TRBD1 on 5 matching bases. The V gene lost 2 bases and the J gene lost 6 bases, with 12 bases spanning the gap. Germline V gene data show CDR1 as SGHRS and CDR2 as YFSETQ. The CDR3 loop spans 13 amino acids. This CDR3 reads CASSFTQGGEQYV. For the CDR3, the DNA is TGCGCCAGCAGCTTTACCCAGGGTGGCGAGCAGTACGTC.

V usage is TRBV6-5 and J usage is TRBJ2-7; perhaps TRBD1 as D (5 bases). Germline loops: CDR1 MNHEY, CDR2 SVGAGI. The CDR3 is 14 residues long. V was shortened by 0 bases and J by 1 base, with 7 bases between the two germline ends. The DNA of the CDR3 is TGTGCCAGCAGTTACTCTCAGGGATCCTACGAGCAGTACTTC. Its protein product is CASSYSQGSYEQYF.

The rearrangement joins TRBV9 to TRBJ1-1; D uncertain. Germline V gives CDR1 SGDLS, CDR2 YYNGEE. This CDR3 contains 14 residues. V was trimmed by 0 bases and J by 1 base, leaving 7 bases between them. The CDR3 region has the DNA TGTGCCAGCAGCGTAGGGTACACGAACACTGAAGCTTTCTTT. This encodes CASSVGYTNTEAFF. The whole variable domain, remainder taken from reference TRBV9 and TRBJ1-1, is DSGVTQTPKHLITATGQRVTLRCSPRSGDLSVYWYQQSLDQGLQFLIQYYNGEERAKGNILERFSAQQFPDLHSELNLSSLELGDSALYFCASSVGYTNTEAFFGQGTRLTVV.

The CDR3 nucleotides read TGTGCCAGCAGCGTAGGAGGGGGCGTTGAGCAGTTCTTC. Protein sequence: CASSVGGGVEQFF. The chain recombines TRBV9 with TRBJ2-1, with TRBD1 identical over 7 bases. CDR3 length: 13 amino acids. Per the germline V gene, CDR1 is SGDLS and CDR2 is YYNGEE. V dropped 0 bases and J dropped 9; count of bases not matched to a gene: 3.

J is TRBJ2-3 and V is TRBV5-5; 10 positions match TRBD2. Trimming took 4 bases from V and 6 from J; bases not matched to a gene: 11. CDR1 and CDR2 from the germline V gene are SGHKS and YYEKEE (reference sequence). There are 16 residues in the CDR3. Written as DNA, the CDR3 is TGTGCCAGCAGCCCTCGGAGCGGGAGGGCCTCCGATACGCAGTATTTT. Its protein product is CASSPRSGRASDTQYF.

This sequence joins TRBV6-6 and TRBJ2-7; maybe TRBD1 (6 bases). CDR3 length: 14 amino acids. V lost 8 bases and J lost 4, with 18 bases in between. Germline V gene sequence: CDR1 MNHNY, CDR2 SVGAGI (reference sequence). The CDR3 bases are TGTGCCAGCGTTTCTCAGGGGCGTAATTACGAGCAGTACGTC. Residues: CASVSQGRNYEQYV.

There are a few counts of this clone. The chain carries TRBV10-2 and TRBJ1-5; D perhaps matches TRBD1 (5 bases). Germline CDR1 and CDR2: WSHSY and SAAADI. Trimming shortened V by 0 bases and J by 3 bases, and 12 bases separated the two germline ends. The CDR3 sequence is 16 residues long. For the CDR3, the DNA is TGCGCCAGCAGTGAGTCTGGGGGGGATTCCAATCAGCCCCAGCATTTT. It specifies CASSESGGDSNQPQHF.

V gene TRBV11-3 combines with J gene TRBJ2-2, with TRBD1 as a possible D gene (5 bases). This CDR3 comprises 15 residues. With 1 base removed from V and 6 bases from J, the gap between germline ends came to 12 bases. Germline V gene sequence: CDR1 SGHNT, CDR2 YENEEA. The CDR3 protein is CASSLGGLGAGELFF. CDR3 DNA: TGTGCCAGCAGCTTAGGGGGCCTAGGTGCCGGGGAGCTGTTTTTT. Full variable domain (rest looked up from reference TRBV11-3 and TRBJ2-2): EAGVVQSPRYKIIEKKQPVAFWCNPISGHNTLYWYLQNLGQGPELLIRYENEEAVDDSQLPKDRFSAERLKGVDSTLKIQPAELGDSAVYLCASSLGGLGAGELFFGEGSRLTVL.

This rearrangement joins TRBV5-4 to TRBJ2-5; 9 bases are shared with TRBD2. V lost 4 bases to trimming and J lost 5 bases; unmatched junction nucleotides: 15. Looked up from germline, CDR1 is SGHNT and CDR2 is YYREEE (reference sequence). The CDR3 totals 17 residues. The CDR3 region is CASSPPLGGGAVETQYF. CDR3 in DNA: TGTGCCAGCAGCCCCCCCCTTGGCGGGGGGGCAGTTGAGACCCAGTACTTC.

The genes are TRBV2 and TRBJ1-6; perhaps TRBD1 as D (5 bases). V was pared by 4 bases and J by 6 bases, with 13 bases between. CDR3 length: 15 residues. Germline-derived CDR1 and CDR2 are SNHLY and FYNNEI. The CDR3 nucleotides read TGTGCCAGCAGTGCGGCGGGGACGGGTAATTCACCCCTCCACTTT. Protein: CASSAAGTGNSPLHF.

The rearrangement links TRBV2 to TRBJ2-3, with TRBD2 matching over 9 bases. Germline V gene lookup returns CDR1 SNHLY and CDR2 FYNNEI. The CDR3 covers 20 residues. V shed 6 bases, J shed 0 bases, and the junction held 19 bases outside the gene matches. The CDR3 DNA sequence: TGTGCCAGCAGGGGCCTTGGGCTAGCGGGACCCCCGATGAGCACAGATACGCAGTATTTT. This translates into CASRGLGLAGPPMSTDTQYF.

Here the CDR3 reads CASSPGQPPISGNTIYF. In DNA form, the CDR3 reads TGTGCCAGCAGCCCCGGACAGCCCCCCATCTCTGGAAACACCATATATTTT. The rearrangement links TRBV9 to TRBJ1-3; possibly TRBD1 for D (6 bases). The CDR3 contains 17 residues. Trimming removed 4 bases at V and 0 bases at J, with 17 bases between. In germline, CDR1 is SGDLS, CDR2 YYNGEE.

The chain joins TRBV12-5 to TRBJ2-1; tentative D call: TRBD2 (6 bases). This CDR3 has 15 amino acids. V dropped 2 bases and J dropped 7 bases, with 15 bases sitting between them. Germline V lookup: CDR1 LGHNT, CDR2 FRNRAP. Here the CDR3 reads CASGLSGELWNEQFF. CDR3 DNA: TGTGCTAGTGGTTTGTCGGGAGAACTTTGGAATGAGCAGTTCTTC.

Regarding this clone: Other nucleotide sequences in the sample specify the same CDR3. The rearrangement joins TRBV7-6 to TRBJ2-3; TRBD2 might be the D (6 bases). V lost 5 bases and J lost 5, with 8 bases in between. From germline, CDR1 is SGHVS and CDR2 FNYEAQ. The CDR3 is 12 residues long. The CDR3 loop is CASSAGGDTQYF. The CDR3 DNA follows: TGTGCCAGCAGCGCCGGGGGAGATACGCAGTATTTT.

This clone was seen once. The rearrangement joins TRBV18 to TRBJ2-5; 8 bases agree with TRBD1. Germline loops: CDR1 KGHSH, CDR2 LQKENI. The J segment lost 3 bases and the V segment lost 3 bases, leaving 9 bases of the junction unmatched. The CDR3 loop spans 16 amino acids. This chain's CDR3 is CASSPPAGGREETQYF. The CDR3, as DNA: TGTGCCAGCTCACCCCCGGCAGGGGGCAGGGAAGAGACCCAGTACTTC. Full variable domain (missing parts from reference TRBV18 and TRBJ2-5): NAGVMQNPRHLVRRRGQEARLRCSPMKGHSHVYWYRQLPEEGLKFMVYLQKENIIDESGMPKERFSAEFPKEGPSILRIQQVVRGDSAAYFCASSPPAGGREETQYFGPGTRLLVL.

The chain employs TRBV27 and TRBJ2-7, with 8 bases matching TRBD2. The CDR3 loop spans 14 amino acids. CDR1 is MNHEY and CDR2 is SMNVEV in the germline V gene (reference sequence). Trimming took 2 bases from V and 7 from J; bases not matched to a gene: 7. CDR3 amino acids: CASSLRAGVGEQYV. The CDR3 DNA is TGTGCCAGCAGTTTAAGAGCGGGAGTGGGAGAGCAGTACGTC.

The rearrangement joins TRBV14 to TRBJ1-4; 9 nucleotides match TRBD1. Germline trimming cut 4 bases from V and 8 bases from J; bases unmatched to any gene: 11. The germline V gene has CDR1 SGHDN and CDR2 FVKESK. The CDR3 length is 16 residues. The CDR3 sequence: CASSLPGTGKREKLFF. As DNA, the CDR3 is TGTGCCAGCAGCCTGCCCGGGACAGGGAAACGAGAAAAACTGTTTTTT.

This chain links TRBV27 with TRBJ1-2; D gene unclear. The CDR3 has 13 residues. Germline V CDR1 and CDR2: MNHEY, SMNVEV (reference sequence). V was pared by 2 bases and J by 4 bases, with 8 bases between. The CDR3 here is CASSLGPIYGYTF. CDR3 in DNA: TGTGCCAGCAGTTTAGGCCCGATCTATGGCTACACCTTC.

In this sample, this clone turned up a few times. The chain has TRBV7-9 and TRBJ2-3; possibly TRBD1 for D (6 bases). The CDR3 is 14 amino acids. The germline V and J ends were trimmed by 2 bases and 0 bases, with 6 bases remaining between them. Germline CDR1 reads SEHNR; CDR2 reads FQNEAQ (reference sequence). The CDR3 DNA sequence: TGTGCCAGCAGCTTACAGGGGAGCACAGATACGCAGTATTTT. Encoded protein: CASSLQGSTDTQYF. Filled out from reference TRBV7-9 and TRBJ2-3, the complete variable domain reads DTGVSQNPRHKITKRGQNVTFRCDPISEHNRLYWYRQTLGQGPEFLTYFQNEAQLEKSRLLSDRFSAERPKGSFSTLEIQRTEQGDSAMYLCASSLQGSTDTQYFGPGTRLTVL.